This T cell receptor (beta chain) was sequenced during a study of blood T cells in healthy people across ages. V lost 2 bases and J lost 3, with 14 bases in between. This CDR3 spans 15 amino acids. Per germline, CDR1 MGHRA and CDR2 YSYEKL. For the second PCR, which ran for roughly 6 to 12 cycles, a sample-barcoded 5' primer and a J-beta primer mix were used. TCRdb called the 5' RACE reads again in MiXCR, with one record for every CDR3 protein. The table has under 2,000,000 distinct CDR3 sequences, approximately 50% seen once. There were at least 5 micrograms of total RNA extracted from every sample. This sequence was found in a woman in her forties in good health. This chain uses TRBV4-1 with TRBJ2-7, with D possibly TRBD2 on 6 matching bases. Sequencing was done on a sample of blood. Here the CDR3 DNA reads TGCGCCAGCAGCCAAAGCGTCCGGGAGAACTACGAGCAGTACTTC. Translating it yields CASSQSVRENYEQYF.